This T cell receptor beta chain was sequenced for a study of beta chain features in type 1 diabetes. Overall study findings and caveats: A PCR bias possibly favoring shorter templates would apply equally to patients and controls. Researchers report that Type 1 diabetes patients had moderately but significantly shorter TCRB CDR3s across all four CD4+ subsets.

Isolated RNA was reverse transcribed in full, so expressed TCRB transcripts were sequenced. Data came from immunoSEQ multiplex PCR; TCRdb stores just in-frame clones and leaves some out. The repertoire holds about 160,000 clones, with around 9% as singletons. Note on this clone: Its antigen is not identified.

Sequencing was carried out using central memory CD4+ T cells from blood. The source of this sequence is a woman aged 25 to 39 with type 1 diabetes.

CDR3 residues: CASSLFADSTDTQYF. In DNA form, the CDR3 reads TGTGCCAGCAGCTTGTTCGCAGATAGCACAGATACGCAGTATTTT. The chain carries TRBV11-3 and TRBJ2-3; D unclear. CDR3 length equals 15 residues. Germline assignment: CDR1 SGHNT and CDR2 YENEEA. V lost 3 bases, J lost 0 bases, and 10 bases lay in between.